This TCR beta chain originates from a study of spatial heterogeneity in lung cancer. The germline V gene has CDR1 SQVTM and CDR2 ANQGSEA. The V gene end was trimmed by 7 bases and the J gene end by 0 bases; junction bases not matched to a gene: 9. The CDR3 has 15 amino acids. This clonotype came up many times. In TCRdb, the 5' RACE reads were re-called with MiXCR into one record per CDR3 protein. The sample records about 7,900 distinct CDR3 sequences, about 5% being singletons. The sample's time point: sample taken at primary tumor resection. Tumor, nontumor lung or frozen PBMC supplied whole RNA, sequenced without sorting.

The sample was PBMCs, taken at surgery. The J gene is TRBJ2-3, the V gene TRBV29-1, with 8 bases that match TRBD1. This receptor was identified in a male donor with early-stage non-small cell lung cancer. CDR3 bases: TGCAGCGCCATAAGACAGGGGCCTAGCACAGATACGCAGTATTTT. Amino acid sequence: CSAIRQGPSTDTQYF.